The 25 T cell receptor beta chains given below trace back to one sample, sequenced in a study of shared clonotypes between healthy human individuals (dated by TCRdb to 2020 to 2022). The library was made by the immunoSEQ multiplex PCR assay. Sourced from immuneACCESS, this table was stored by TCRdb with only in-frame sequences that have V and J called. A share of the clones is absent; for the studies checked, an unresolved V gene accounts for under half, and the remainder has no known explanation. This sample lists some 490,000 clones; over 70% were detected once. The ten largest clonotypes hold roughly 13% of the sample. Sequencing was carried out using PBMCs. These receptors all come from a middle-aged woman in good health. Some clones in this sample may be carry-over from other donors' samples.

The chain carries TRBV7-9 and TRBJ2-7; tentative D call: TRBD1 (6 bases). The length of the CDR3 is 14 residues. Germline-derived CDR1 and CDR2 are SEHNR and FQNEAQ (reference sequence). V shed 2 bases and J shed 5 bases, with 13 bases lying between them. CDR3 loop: CASSLSQGWDEQYF. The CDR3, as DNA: TGTGCCAGCAGCTTATCGCAGGGGTGGGACGAGCAGTACTTC.

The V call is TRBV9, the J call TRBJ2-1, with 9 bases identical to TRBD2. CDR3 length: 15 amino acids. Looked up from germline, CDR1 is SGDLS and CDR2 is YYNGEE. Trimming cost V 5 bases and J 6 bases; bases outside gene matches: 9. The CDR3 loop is CASSPPGLARNEQFF. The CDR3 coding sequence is TGTGCCAGCAGTCCACCGGGACTAGCTCGCAATGAGCAGTTCTTC.

The CDR3 sequence is CASSLGQQASYNEQFF. The CDR3 DNA is TGTGCCAGCAGCTTGGGACAGCAAGCCTCCTACAATGAGCAGTTCTTC. The V and J genes are TRBV5-5 and TRBJ2-1; D may be TRBD1 (5 bases). V was cut by 0 bases and J by 0 bases, with 10 bases left in between. Germline CDR1 is SGHKS and CDR2 is YYEKEE (reference sequence). The CDR3 extends over 16 amino acids. Full variable domain (missing parts from reference TRBV5-5 and TRBJ2-1): DAGVTQSPTHLIKTRGQQVTLRCSPISGHKSVSWYQQVLGQGPQFIFQYYEKEERGRGNFPDRFSARQFPNYSSELNVNALLLGDSALYLCASSLGQQASYNEQFFGPGTRLTVL.

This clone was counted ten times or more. In DNA form, the CDR3 reads TGTGCCAGTAGTGTACCCGGGCTAACCCTCGGAGGCTACACCTTC. Translating it yields CASSVPGLTLGGYTF. The chain carries TRBV19 and TRBJ1-2; no clear D. This CDR3 has 15 amino acids. The V gene's germline CDR1 is LNHDA and CDR2 SQIVND (reference sequence). V lost 5 bases, J lost 8 bases, and 21 bases lay in between.

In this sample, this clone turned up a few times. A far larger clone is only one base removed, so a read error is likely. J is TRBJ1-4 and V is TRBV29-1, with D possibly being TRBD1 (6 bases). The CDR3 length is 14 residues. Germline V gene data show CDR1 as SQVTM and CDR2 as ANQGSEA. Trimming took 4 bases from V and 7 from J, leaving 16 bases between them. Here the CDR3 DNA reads TGCAGCGTTGGAGCGGTGGGGGGCGTTGAAAAACTGTTTTTT. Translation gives CSVGAVGGVEKLFF.

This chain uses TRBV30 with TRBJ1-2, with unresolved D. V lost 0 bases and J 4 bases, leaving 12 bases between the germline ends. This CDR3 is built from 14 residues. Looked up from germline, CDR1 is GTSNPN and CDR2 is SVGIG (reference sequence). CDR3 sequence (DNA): TGTGCCTGGAGTGTACCTCGGGCTGGCTATGGCTACACCTTC. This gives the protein CAWSVPRAGYGYTF.

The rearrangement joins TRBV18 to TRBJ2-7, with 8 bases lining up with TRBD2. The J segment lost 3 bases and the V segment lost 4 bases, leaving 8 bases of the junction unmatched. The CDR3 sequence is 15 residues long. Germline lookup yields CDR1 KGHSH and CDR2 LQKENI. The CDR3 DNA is TGTGCCAGCTCACGCTCGGGACTAGGGAACTACGAGCAGTACTTC. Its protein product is CASSRSGLGNYEQYF. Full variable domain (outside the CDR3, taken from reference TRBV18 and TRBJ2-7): NAGVMQNPRHLVRRRGQEARLRCSPMKGHSHVYWYRQLPEEGLKFMVYLQKENIIDESGMPKERFSAEFPKEGPSILRIQQVVRGDSAAYFCASSRSGLGNYEQYFGPGTRLTVT.

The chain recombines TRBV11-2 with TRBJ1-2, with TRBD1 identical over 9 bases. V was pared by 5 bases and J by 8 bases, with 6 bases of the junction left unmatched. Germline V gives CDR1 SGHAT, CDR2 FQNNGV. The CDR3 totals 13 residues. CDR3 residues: CASSPYGTGGYTF. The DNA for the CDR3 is TGTGCCAGCAGCCCATATGGGACAGGGGGCTACACCTTC.

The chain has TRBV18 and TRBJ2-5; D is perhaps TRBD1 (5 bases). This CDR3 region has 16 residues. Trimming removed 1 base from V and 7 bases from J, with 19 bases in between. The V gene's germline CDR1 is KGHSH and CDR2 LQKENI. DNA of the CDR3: TGTGCCAGCTCACCACTGTATGGGGCTGCCGGTGGGACCCAGTACTTC. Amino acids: CASSPLYGAAGGTQYF.

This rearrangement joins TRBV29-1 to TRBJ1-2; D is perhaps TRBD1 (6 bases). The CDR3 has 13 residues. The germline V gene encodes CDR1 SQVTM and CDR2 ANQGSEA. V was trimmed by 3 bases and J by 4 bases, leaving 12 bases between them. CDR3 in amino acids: CSVDRGSGYGYTF. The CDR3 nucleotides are TGCAGCGTTGACAGGGGATCGGGCTATGGCTACACCTTC.

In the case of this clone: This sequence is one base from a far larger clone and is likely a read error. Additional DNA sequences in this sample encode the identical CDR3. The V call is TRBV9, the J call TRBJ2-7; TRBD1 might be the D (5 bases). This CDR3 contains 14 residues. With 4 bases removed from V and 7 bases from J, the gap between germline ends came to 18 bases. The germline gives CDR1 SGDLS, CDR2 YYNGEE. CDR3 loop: CASSSSQGSREQYF. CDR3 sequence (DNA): TGTGCCAGCAGCTCCAGCCAGGGATCGAGGGAGCAGTACTTC.

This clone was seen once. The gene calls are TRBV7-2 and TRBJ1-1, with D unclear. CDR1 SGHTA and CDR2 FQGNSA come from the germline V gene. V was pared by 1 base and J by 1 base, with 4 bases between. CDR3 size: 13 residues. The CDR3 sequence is CASSLGENTEAFF. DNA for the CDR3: TGTGCCAGCAGCTTAGGCGAGAACACTGAAGCTTTCTTT.

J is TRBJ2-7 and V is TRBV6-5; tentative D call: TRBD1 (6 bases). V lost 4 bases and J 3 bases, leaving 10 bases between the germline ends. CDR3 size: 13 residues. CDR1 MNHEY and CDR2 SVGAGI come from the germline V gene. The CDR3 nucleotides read TGTGCCAGCAGTTTCGGACAGCTCTACGAGCAGTACTTC. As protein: CASSFGQLYEQYF.

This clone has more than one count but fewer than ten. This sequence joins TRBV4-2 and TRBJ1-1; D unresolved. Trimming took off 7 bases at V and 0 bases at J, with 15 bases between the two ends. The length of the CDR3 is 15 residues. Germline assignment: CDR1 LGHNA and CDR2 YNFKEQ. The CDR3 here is CASTVQFSVNTEAFF. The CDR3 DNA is TGTGCCAGCACGGTTCAATTCAGTGTGAACACTGAAGCTTTCTTT.

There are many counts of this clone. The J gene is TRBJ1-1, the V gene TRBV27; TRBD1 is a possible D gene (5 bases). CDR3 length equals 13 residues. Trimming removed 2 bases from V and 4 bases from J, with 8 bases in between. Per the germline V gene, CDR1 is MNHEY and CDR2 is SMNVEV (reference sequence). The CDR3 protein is CASSLERGTEAFF. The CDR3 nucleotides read TGTGCCAGCAGTTTAGAGAGGGGCACTGAAGCTTTCTTT.

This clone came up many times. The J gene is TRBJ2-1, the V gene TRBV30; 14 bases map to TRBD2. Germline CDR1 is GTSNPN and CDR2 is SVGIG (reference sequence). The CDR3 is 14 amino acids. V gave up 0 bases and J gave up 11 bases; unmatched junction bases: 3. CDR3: CAWSVGTSGGKQFF. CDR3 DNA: TGTGCCTGGAGTGTCGGGACTAGCGGGGGTAAGCAGTTCTTC.

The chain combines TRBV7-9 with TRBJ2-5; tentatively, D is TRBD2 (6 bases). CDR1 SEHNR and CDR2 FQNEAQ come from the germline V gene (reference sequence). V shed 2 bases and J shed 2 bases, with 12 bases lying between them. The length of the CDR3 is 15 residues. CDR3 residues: CASSLNGGFQETQYF. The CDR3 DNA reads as TGTGCCAGCAGCTTAAATGGGGGGTTTCAAGAGACCCAGTACTTC.

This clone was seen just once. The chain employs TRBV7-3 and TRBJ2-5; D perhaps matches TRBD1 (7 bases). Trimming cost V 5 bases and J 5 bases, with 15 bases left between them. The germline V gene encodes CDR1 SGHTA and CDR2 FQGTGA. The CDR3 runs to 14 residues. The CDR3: CASSLQGGSETQYF. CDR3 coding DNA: TGTGCCAGCAGCCTTCAGGGGGGCAGCGAGACCCAGTACTTC.

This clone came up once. The CDR3 is CASSLGWGQETQYF. In DNA form, the CDR3 reads TGTGCCAGCAGCTTAGGGTGGGGTCAAGAGACCCAGTACTTC. V and J are TRBV7-8 and TRBJ2-5; D gene uncertain. Germline V CDR1 and CDR2: SGHVS, FQNEAQ. The V gene lost 1 base and the J gene lost 2 bases, with 8 bases spanning the gap. This CDR3 comprises 14 residues.

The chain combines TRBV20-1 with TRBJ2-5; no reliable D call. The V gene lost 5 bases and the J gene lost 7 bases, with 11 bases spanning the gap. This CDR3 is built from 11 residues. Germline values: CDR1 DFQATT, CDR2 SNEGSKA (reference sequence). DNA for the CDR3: TGCAGTGCTCCTCTAAGGACGACCCAGTACTTC. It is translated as CSAPLRTTQYF.

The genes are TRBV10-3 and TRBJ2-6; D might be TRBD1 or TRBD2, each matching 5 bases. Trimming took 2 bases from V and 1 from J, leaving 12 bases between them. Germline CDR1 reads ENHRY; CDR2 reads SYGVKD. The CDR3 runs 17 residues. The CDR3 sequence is CAISEGQGASGANVLTF. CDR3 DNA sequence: TGTGCCATCAGTGAGGGGCAGGGAGCTTCTGGGGCCAACGTCCTGACTTTC.

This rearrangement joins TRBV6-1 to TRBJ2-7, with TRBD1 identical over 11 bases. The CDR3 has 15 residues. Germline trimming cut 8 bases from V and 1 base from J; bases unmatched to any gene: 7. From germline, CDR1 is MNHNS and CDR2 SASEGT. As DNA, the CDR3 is TGTGCCAGCGGAAAGGGGACAGGGGGGTCCTACGAGCAGTACTTC. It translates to CASGKGTGGSYEQYF.

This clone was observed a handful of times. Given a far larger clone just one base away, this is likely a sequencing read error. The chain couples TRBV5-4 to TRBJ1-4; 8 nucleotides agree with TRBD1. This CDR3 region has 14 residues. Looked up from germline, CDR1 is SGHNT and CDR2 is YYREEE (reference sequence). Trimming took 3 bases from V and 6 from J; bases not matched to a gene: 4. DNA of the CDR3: TGTGCCAGCAGCTCAGGACAGGGACATGAAAAACTGTTTTTT. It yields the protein CASSSGQGHEKLFF.

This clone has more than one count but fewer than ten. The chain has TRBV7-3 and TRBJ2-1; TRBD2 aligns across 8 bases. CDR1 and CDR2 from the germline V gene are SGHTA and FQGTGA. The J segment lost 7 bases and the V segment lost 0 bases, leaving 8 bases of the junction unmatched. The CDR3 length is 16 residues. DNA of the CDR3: TGTGCCAGCAGCTTAACGTCGGGAGGGGACACGAATGAGCAGTTCTTC. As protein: CASSLTSGGDTNEQFF.

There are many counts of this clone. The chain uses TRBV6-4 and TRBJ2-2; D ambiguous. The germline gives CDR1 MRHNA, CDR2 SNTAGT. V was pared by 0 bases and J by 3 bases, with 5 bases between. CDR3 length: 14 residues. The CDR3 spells CASSDSRDTGELFF. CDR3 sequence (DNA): TGTGCCAGCAGTGACTCGAGAGACACCGGGGAGCTGTTTTTT.